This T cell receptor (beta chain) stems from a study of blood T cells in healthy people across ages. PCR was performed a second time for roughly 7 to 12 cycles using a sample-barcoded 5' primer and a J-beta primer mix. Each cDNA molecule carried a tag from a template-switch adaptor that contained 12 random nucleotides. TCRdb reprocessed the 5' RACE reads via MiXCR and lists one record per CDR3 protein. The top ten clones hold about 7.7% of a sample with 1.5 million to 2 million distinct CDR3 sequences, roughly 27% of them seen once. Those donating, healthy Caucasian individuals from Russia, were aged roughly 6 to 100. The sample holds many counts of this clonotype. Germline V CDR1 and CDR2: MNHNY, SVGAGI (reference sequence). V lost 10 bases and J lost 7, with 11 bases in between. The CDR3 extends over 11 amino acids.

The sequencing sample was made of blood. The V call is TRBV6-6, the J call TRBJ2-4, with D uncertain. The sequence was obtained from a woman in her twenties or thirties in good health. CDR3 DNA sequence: TGTGCCACCAAGATAGGGAACATTCAGTACTTC. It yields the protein CATKIGNIQYF.